Listed below are T cell receptor beta chains from one sample, sequenced in a study of tumor-infiltrating lymphocytes in localized non-small cell lung cancer. The data were produced by immunoSEQ multiplex PCR, yet TCRdb's version contains in-frame clones alone and is incomplete. The sample has about 14,000 clones; roughly four fifths are singletons. Sequenced material: lung tumor tissue. These receptors were taken from a human donor with non-small cell lung cancer. Each CDR3 is given without its conserved first and last residue. The size of a clone is reported for some rows only, either as once, few or many, or as a class for expanded clones.

V gene: TRBV18; clone size: NA; CDR3 protein: ASSPQPGLPGYT
V gene: TRBV7-2; clone size: NA; CDR3 protein: ASSLVAGVPTGELF
V gene: TRBV7-2; clone size: NA; CDR3 protein: ASSLDSNRDQPQH
V gene: TRBV6-1; clone size: NA; CDR3 protein: ASSRDRGETQY
V gene: TRBV28; clone size: NA; CDR3 protein: ASRQGGNQPQH
V gene: TRBV6-1; clone size: once; CDR3 protein: ASSLTGVGYGYT
V gene: TRBV7-2; clone size: NA; CDR3 protein: ASSLVRGTGGYEQY
V gene: TRBV30; clone size: NA; CDR3 protein: AWSAGGRASKTDTQY
V gene: TRBV27; clone size: NA; CDR3 protein: ASSRFSGGDKETQY
V gene: TRBV2; clone size: NA; CDR3 protein: ASSGKAGELF
V gene: TRBV4-1; clone size: NA; CDR3 protein: ASSPGSGGVAQQIYNEQF
V gene: TRBV2; clone size: once; CDR3 protein: ASSGTSGNTQY
V gene: TRBV30; clone size: NA; CDR3 protein: AWTEIGRRVRNTEAF
V gene: TRBV29-1; clone size: NA; CDR3 protein: SAASPAGGSYEQY
V gene: TRBV30; clone size: once; CDR3 protein: AWVPGLAGLEQY
V gene: TRBV7-9; clone size: NA; CDR3 protein: ASSPYSAGSYEQY
V gene: TRBV30; clone size: NA; CDR3 protein: AWSGRQGAAYEQY
V gene: TRBV2; clone size: few; CDR3 protein: ASGRGTTDTQY
V gene: TRBV5-8; clone size: NA; CDR3 protein: ASSFTPNEQF
V gene: TRBV6-5; clone size: once; CDR3 protein: ASSYSLQGVYGYT
V gene: TRBV5-4; clone size: NA; CDR3 protein: ASSSDFGGTNYGYT
V gene: TRBV10-2; clone size: NA; CDR3 protein: ASTLAGGMDEQF
V gene: TRBV6-5; clone size: NA; CDR3 protein: ASNGVENTIY
V gene: TRBV6-5; clone size: NA; CDR3 protein: ASGRMGEQF
V gene: TRBV10-1; clone size: NA; CDR3 protein: ASSGTTDTQY
V gene: TRBV7-7; clone size: NA; CDR3 protein: ASSLDRGTEAF
V gene: TRBV18; clone size: NA; CDR3 protein: ASSRTQGAGTGELF
V gene: TRBV7-3; clone size: NA; CDR3 protein: ASSSGLAGEETQY
V gene: TRBV6-4; clone size: NA; CDR3 protein: ATDQRSTDTQY
V gene: TRBV6-1; clone size: NA; CDR3 protein: ASSAATSGRGDTQY
V gene: TRBV2; clone size: NA; CDR3 protein: ASSEVADAAWY
V gene: TRBV4-2; clone size: medium-sized; CDR3 protein: ASSQEGQGYHYGYT
V gene: TRBV27; clone size: NA; CDR3 protein: ASSSKTDTQY
V gene: TRBV2; clone size: NA; CDR3 protein: ASSELENTEAF
V gene: TRBV6-5; clone size: NA; CDR3 protein: ASRIGSGANVLT
V gene: TRBV7-6; clone size: NA; CDR3 protein: ASSPATYSPLH
V gene: TRBV7-7; clone size: NA; CDR3 protein: ASSSAPGNEQF
V gene: TRBV2; clone size: NA; CDR3 protein: ASSEGGAVVAF
V gene: TRBV7-8; clone size: NA; CDR3 protein: ASSRTSGSNEQF
V gene: TRBV19; clone size: NA; CDR3 protein: ASSTRWREGSPLH
V gene: TRBV2; clone size: few; CDR3 protein: AGTATETQY
V gene: TRBV7-3; clone size: NA; CDR3 protein: ASSLAGSSYNEQF
V gene: TRBV5-1; clone size: NA; CDR3 protein: ASSLGQGEGYT
V gene: TRBV5-1; clone size: NA; CDR3 protein: ASSKGQSTDTQY
V gene: TRBV7-9; clone size: NA; CDR3 protein: ASGDDVGGVKLF
V gene: TRBV16; clone size: NA; CDR3 protein: ASSQSGSGANVLT
V gene: TRBV20-1; clone size: NA; CDR3 protein: SARIAYEQY
V gene: TRBV30; clone size: NA; CDR3 protein: AWSEGRNYGYT
V gene: TRBV7-8; clone size: NA; CDR3 protein: ASSPYRVAGGYEQY
V gene: TRBV7-9; clone size: NA; CDR3 protein: ASSLVSTDGSGKLF
V gene: TRBV9; clone size: NA; CDR3 protein: ASSATGSLNTEAF
V gene: TRBV9; clone size: medium-sized; CDR3 protein: ASSVGWGLNEKLF
V gene: TRBV30; clone size: NA; CDR3 protein: AWNVKPPPSPLH
V gene: TRBV5-6; clone size: NA; CDR3 protein: ASSFAAAMNTEAF
V gene: TRBV18; clone size: NA; CDR3 protein: ASSLPNQPQH
V gene: TRBV2; clone size: NA; CDR3 protein: ASSATVGPQPQH
V gene: TRBV14; clone size: NA; CDR3 protein: ASSPGLAGVGEQY
V gene: TRBV9; clone size: NA; CDR3 protein: ASSVNPGLQETQY
V gene: TRBV7-2; clone size: NA; CDR3 protein: ASSIGQLGNQPQH
V gene: TRBV7-6; clone size: NA; CDR3 protein: ASSPAGEATDTQY